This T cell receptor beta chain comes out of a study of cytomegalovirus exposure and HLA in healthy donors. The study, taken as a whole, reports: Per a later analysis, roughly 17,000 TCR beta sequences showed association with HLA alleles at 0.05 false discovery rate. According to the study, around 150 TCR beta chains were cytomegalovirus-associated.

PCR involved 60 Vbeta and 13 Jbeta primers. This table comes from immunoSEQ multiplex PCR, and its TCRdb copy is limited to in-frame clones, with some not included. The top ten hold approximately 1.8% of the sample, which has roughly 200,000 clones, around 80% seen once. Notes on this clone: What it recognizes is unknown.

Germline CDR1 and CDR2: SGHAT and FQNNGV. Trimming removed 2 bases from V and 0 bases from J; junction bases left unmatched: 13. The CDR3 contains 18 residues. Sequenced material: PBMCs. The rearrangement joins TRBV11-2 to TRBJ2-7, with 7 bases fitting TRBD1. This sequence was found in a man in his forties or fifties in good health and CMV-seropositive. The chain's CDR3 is CASSLRGPVQGSSYEQYF. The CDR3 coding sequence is TGTGCCAGCAGCTTAAGGGGGCCTGTGCAAGGTTCCTCCTACGAGCAGTACTTC.